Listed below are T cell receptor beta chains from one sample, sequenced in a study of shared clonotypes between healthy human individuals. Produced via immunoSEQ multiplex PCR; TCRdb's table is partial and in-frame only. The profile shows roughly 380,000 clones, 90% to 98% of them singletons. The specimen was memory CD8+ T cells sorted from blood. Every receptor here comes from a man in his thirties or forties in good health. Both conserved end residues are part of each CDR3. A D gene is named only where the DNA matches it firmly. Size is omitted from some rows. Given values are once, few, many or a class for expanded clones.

DNA: TGTGCCAGCGGGAGAGGGTTCACAGATACGCAGTATTTT
CDR3: CASGRGFTDTQYF
J: TRBJ2-3
V: TRBV13
D: .
size: .

DNA: TGCGCCAGCAGCGTAGGACTAGCGGGAAACACCGGGGAGCTGTTTTTT
CDR3: CASSVGLAGNTGELFF
J: TRBJ2-2
V: TRBV5-1
D: TRBD2
size: .

DNA: TGTGCCAGCAGTTATGTTTCCAAGGGAGCCGATACGCAGTATTTT
CDR3: CASSYVSKGADTQYF
J: TRBJ2-3
V: TRBV6-5
D: .
size: .

DNA: TGTGCCAGCAGCTTGGACACGAACACCGGGGAGCTGTTTTTT
CDR3: CASSLDTNTGELFF
J: TRBJ2-2
V: TRBV5-4
D: .
size: .

DNA: TGTGCCAGCGGGAGTAAAGATACGCAGTATTTT
CDR3: CASGSKDTQYF
J: TRBJ2-3
V: TRBV2
D: .
size: .

DNA: TGCGCCAGCAGCTTGCGGGACGAGCAGTACTTC
CDR3: CASSLRDEQYF
J: TRBJ2-7
V: TRBV5-1
D: .
size: once

DNA: TGTGCCAGTAGGGCGGACTATAGCAATCAGCCCCAGCATTTT
CDR3: CASRADYSNQPQHF
J: TRBJ1-5
V: TRBV19
D: .
size: .

DNA: TGTGCCAGCTCACCAGTCACCACATCATTGAATTTT
CDR3: CASSPVTTSLNF
J: TRBJ1-3
V: TRBV18
D: .
size: .

DNA: TGTGCCAGCAGTTCTAGCGGGAGAAATGAGCAGTTCTTC
CDR3: CASSSSGRNEQFF
J: TRBJ2-1
V: TRBV7-2
D: TRBD2
size: .

DNA: TGTGCCAGCAGCCGACAGGGAATTGGCAATGAGCAGTTCTTC
CDR3: CASSRQGIGNEQFF
J: TRBJ2-1
V: TRBV7-3
D: TRBD1
size: .

DNA: TGTGCCAGCAGCCAAACTGGCACAGATACGCAGTATTTT
CDR3: CASSQTGTDTQYF
J: TRBJ2-3
V: TRBV7-2
D: .
size: .

DNA: TGTGCCAGCAAACCCATAGCGGGCCTAGCCAAAAACATTCAGTACTTC
CDR3: CASKPIAGLAKNIQYF
J: TRBJ2-4
V: TRBV2
D: TRBD2
size: .

DNA: TGCGCCAGCAGCCGATGGCCCGCTACCTACAATGAGCAGTTCTTC
CDR3: CASSRWPATYNEQFF
J: TRBJ2-1
V: TRBV4-1
D: .
size: once

DNA: TGTGCCAGCAGGGGCGGGAGGATCATTGGCACAGATACGCAGTATTTT
CDR3: CASRGGRIIGTDTQYF
J: TRBJ2-3
V: TRBV6-4
D: TRBD2
size: .

DNA: TGTGCCAGCAGCCCATCCACTGCCCGGGACAATGAGCAGTTCTTC
CDR3: CASSPSTARDNEQFF
J: TRBJ2-1
V: TRBV13
D: .
size: .

DNA: TGTGCCAGCAGTCGGGGCAGGGGCTATGGCTACACCTTC
CDR3: CASSRGRGYGYTF
J: TRBJ1-2
V: TRBV6-5
D: .
size: .

DNA: TGTGCCATCAAGGGGACGGACAACACTGAAGCTTTCTTT
CDR3: CAIKGTDNTEAFF
J: TRBJ1-1
V: TRBV10-3
D: .
size: .

DNA: TGTGCCAGCAGCTTCGGACTTATAGATGAGCAGTTCTTC
CDR3: CASSFGLIDEQFF
J: TRBJ2-1
V: TRBV5-6
D: .
size: .

DNA: TGTGCCAGCAGTAAGCGGGAGGGCTCCTACGAGCAGTACTTC
CDR3: CASSKREGSYEQYF
J: TRBJ2-7
V: TRBV2
D: TRBD2
size: once

DNA: TGTGCCAGCAGCCAAGATGTGACAGATACGCAGTATTTT
CDR3: CASSQDVTDTQYF
J: TRBJ2-3
V: TRBV4-2
D: .
size: .